This T cell receptor beta chain was captured by sequencing in a study of blood T cell repertoires in COVID-19 (dated by TCRdb to 2020 to 2022). Notes on the research overall: Collaborator samples came from the United States, Italy and Spain and covered acute and convalescent phases of COVID-19. The material from the prospective study consisted of cDNA or gDNA derived from T cells, B-cell-depleted T cells, or PBMCs. The dataset comprised deeply sampled blood TCRbeta repertoires from subjects exposed to, actively infected with, or recovered from COVID-19. The repertoires were made available in a free public database intended to serve as a resource for research on the immune response to SARS-CoV-2. The samples were drawn from the first 160 participants of the ongoing ImmuneRACE study and from some 1,300 subjects provided by 6 global collaborators. The sample metadata nearly always contained a de-identified subject ID, COVID-19 status, age in years and sex. Where available, HLA class I and class II types were obtained from metadata supplied by the sample provider rather than from assay-based typing. The full study reports these points: Clinical and demographic metadata were provided uncurated, with the amount varying by source and participant.

Collaborating institutions collected whole blood in K2EDTA tubes following their own protocols. For TCRbeta analysis, collaborators shipped samples as frozen whole blood, isolated PBMCs, or DNA extracted from either of those sample types. The immunoSEQ Assay, a bias-controlled multiplex PCR, was used to amplify TCRbeta CDR3 regions from genomic DNA. As for how the authors treated the data: Nucleated cell counts per sample were estimated from amplification of reference gene primers within the assay. To quantify the absolute abundance of each unique TCRbeta CDR3 rearrangement, sequence reads were collapsed and filtered. For each sample, productive Simpson clonality was calculated as the square root of Simpson's diversity index over productive rearrangements. TCRdb holds this immuneACCESS table with in-frame rearrangements only. Some clones are missing; in checked studies, unresolved V genes explain under half, and the rest has no known cause. V, J and clone size reflect that table, while D and trimming were determined from the DNA. This sample comprises over 300,000 clones, roughly 90% of them detected only once. Roughly 1.2% of the sample rests with the top ten.

About this clone itself: What this receptor recognizes is not known. No much larger clone is present one base from it, and per-base qualities are unavailable.

Counted from cysteine to phenylalanine, this CDR3 has 15 amino acids. The CDR3 DNA has 45 bases and is translated from base 1. Per the germline V gene, SGDLS is the CDR1 and YYNGEE is the CDR2. V trim: 0 bases; J trim: 1 base; unmatched bases: 1. The rearrangement combines TRBV9 with TRBJ1-1; 9 bases in between match TRBD1. Sequencing was performed on peripheral blood. The origin of this receptor is a man in his forties with acute or convalescent COVID-19. CDR3 sequence: CASSVGQGGNTEAFF. The base sequence is TGTGCCAGCAGCGTAGGACAGGGGGGGAACACTGAAGCTTTCTTT.